Listed here are 18 T cell receptor beta chains from one sample, sequenced in a study of response to subunit inactivated influenza vaccine. TCRdb passed the RT-PCR reads through MiXCR, listing each CDR3 protein once. The sample has roughly 170,000 distinct CDR3 sequences; approximately 9.2% are singletons. This sample comprised non-naive T cells sorted from PBMCs, obtained on the day of vaccination. All receptors come from a man aged 45-65 years who received an inactivated influenza vaccine.

In this sample, this clonotype turned up many times. CDR3 in DNA: TGCGCCAGCAGCTTTGATAGGGGTCAGACCCAGTACTTC. This codes for CASSFDRGQTQYF. This chain joins TRBV5-1 and TRBJ2-5; a possible D gene is TRBD1 (5 bases). V shed 2 bases and J shed 6 bases, with 11 bases lying between them. The length of the CDR3 is 13 residues. The germline V gene encodes CDR1 SGHRS and CDR2 YFSETQ.

This clonotype was found a few times. The CDR3 reads CASNQGGEETQYF. CDR3 nucleotide sequence: TGTGCCAGCAACCAGGGGGGCGAAGAGACCCAGTACTTC. This chain connects TRBV9 to TRBJ2-5, with a tentative D call TRBD1 (7 bases). This CDR3 has 13 residues. Germline V gene sequence: CDR1 SGDLS, CDR2 YYNGEE. V was trimmed by 6 bases and J by 3 bases, leaving 12 bases between them.

The table lists this clonotype with a few counts. The rearrangement joins TRBV27 to TRBJ2-6; a weak D match, TRBD1 (7 bases). This CDR3 is built from 16 residues. CDR1 and CDR2 from the germline V gene are MNHEY and SMNVEV (reference sequence). V was pared by 11 bases and J by 0 bases, with 17 bases between. DNA of the CDR3: TGTGCCTCCAGACCAGGGGGGAACTCTGGGGCCAACGTCCTGACTTTC. This encodes CASRPGGNSGANVLTF.

The chain is built from TRBV18 and TRBJ2-1; D unresolved. Trimming removed 6 bases at V and 9 bases at J, with 18 bases between. CDR3 length: 14 amino acids. Per the germline V gene, CDR1 is KGHSH and CDR2 is LQKENI. CDR3 residues: CASSDDPLKGEQFF. Written as DNA, the CDR3 is TGTGCCAGCTCCGACGATCCCCTAAAGGGTGAGCAGTTCTTC.

This clonotype has at least ten counts. V and J are TRBV12-3 or TRBV12-4 and TRBJ2-1; TRBD2 agrees at 11 bases. Trimming removed 3 bases from V and 5 bases from J; junction bases left unmatched: 9. The CDR3 contains 17 residues. CDR3 protein: CASSFPPGTSGNNEQFF. The CDR3, as DNA: TGTGCCAGCAGTTTCCCCCCCGGGACTAGCGGAAACAATGAGCAGTTCTTC.

The chain employs TRBV6-2 or TRBV6-3 and TRBJ2-2; D possibly corresponds to TRBD2 (6 bases). This CDR3 region has 13 residues. V lost 11 bases and J lost 4, with 14 bases in between. Per germline, CDR1 MNHEY and CDR2 SVGEGT. The CDR3 bases are TGTGCCGCAAGGAGGGGTTTCACCGGGGAGCTGTTTTTT. Its translation is CAARRGFTGELFF.

The chain joins TRBV13 to TRBJ2-5, with 8 bases aligning to TRBD2. Per germline, CDR1 PRHDT and CDR2 FYEKMQ (reference sequence). The CDR3 runs 16 residues. Trimming removed 4 bases from V and 5 bases from J; junction bases left unmatched: 12. The CDR3 here is CASSWKSGRGEETQYF. The CDR3 DNA follows: TGTGCCAGCAGCTGGAAGAGCGGGAGAGGGGAGGAGACCCAGTACTTC.

This clonotype was seen many times. This rearrangement joins TRBV5-1 to TRBJ2-5; 9 nucleotides match TRBD2. The germline V gene encodes CDR1 SGHRS and CDR2 YFSETQ. The trim removed 4 bases at V and 4 bases at J, leaving 14 bases unmatched. CDR3 length: 17 amino acids. Here the CDR3 reads CASSVPSVAGVGETQYF. As DNA, the CDR3 is TGCGCCAGCAGCGTACCGTCCGTAGCGGGAGTGGGAGAGACCCAGTACTTC.

CDR3 in DNA: TGTGCCAGCAGTTACAGGGGGAGGGTCGGAAACATTCAGTACTTC. Its protein is CASSYRGRVGNIQYF. This chain uses TRBV28 with TRBJ2-4; D might be TRBD1 (8 bases). The V end lost 4 bases, the J end lost 6 bases, and 16 bases lay between the germline ends. This CDR3 has 15 residues. Germline V gene data show CDR1 as MDHEN and CDR2 as SYDVKM.

At least ten counts were recorded for this clonotype. The rearrangement joins TRBV12-3 or TRBV12-4 to TRBJ1-3; D is unclear. The CDR3 is made up of 13 amino acids. V shed 4 bases and J shed 2 bases, with 6 bases lying between them. The CDR3 here is CASSSTTGNTIYF. The CDR3 DNA sequence: TGTGCCAGCAGTTCCACGACTGGAAACACCATATATTTT.

This clonotype has just a few counts. The V gene is TRBV7-8, the J gene TRBJ1-2; D unresolved. This CDR3 has 15 residues. CDR1 is SGHVS and CDR2 is FQNEAQ in the germline V gene. The V and J ends lost 0 bases and 3 bases respectively, with 11 bases between them. The CDR3 loop reads CASSLARATDYGYTF. CDR3 nucleotide sequence: TGTGCCAGCAGCTTAGCGAGGGCGACGGACTATGGCTACACCTTC.

This clonotype showed up just a few times. This chain joins TRBV18 and TRBJ2-2; no reliable D call. Germline V lookup: CDR1 KGHSH, CDR2 LQKENI. This CDR3 comprises 14 residues. V was trimmed by 0 bases and J by 6 bases, leaving 8 bases between them. This CDR3 reads CASSPPSSPGELFF. Written as DNA, the CDR3 is TGTGCCAGCTCACCACCGTCTAGTCCCGGGGAGCTGTTTTTT.

This clonotype was counted only a few times. The CDR3 loop is CSAVTSGSGNEQFF. In DNA, the CDR3 is TGCAGTGCCGTAACTAGCGGGAGTGGTAATGAGCAGTTCTTC. The rearrangement links TRBV20-1 to TRBJ2-1, with 11 bases that match TRBD2. The CDR3 runs 14 residues. V lost 6 bases to trimming and J lost 7 bases; unmatched junction nucleotides: 8. Germline assignment: CDR1 DFQATT and CDR2 SNEGSKA (reference sequence).

This clonotype has a count of ten or more. V usage is TRBV3-1 and J usage is TRBJ2-3; tentatively, D is TRBD1 (5 bases). The germline gives CDR1 LGHDT, CDR2 YNNKEL (reference sequence). The CDR3 consists of 16 residues. V was shortened by 0 bases and J by 6 bases, with 16 bases between the two germline ends. The CDR3 is CASSQDGRTIPDTQYF. CDR3 DNA: TGTGCCAGCAGCCAAGATGGCAGGACAATCCCGGATACGCAGTATTTT.

This clonotype was seen many times. V usage is TRBV12-3 or TRBV12-4 and J usage is TRBJ2-3; D is unclear. The CDR3 consists of 12 residues. Trimming cost V 6 bases and J 3 bases, with 7 bases left between them. CDR3 protein: CASSRPTDTQYF. CDR3 DNA: TGTGCCAGCAGCCGACCGACAGATACGCAGTATTTT.

J is TRBJ2-7 and V is TRBV25-1, with 7 bases fitting TRBD2. The junction had 9 bases not matched to a gene; V was cut back by 10 bases and J by 6 bases. The germline CDR1 and CDR2 sequences are MGHDK and SYGVNS. The CDR3 spans 12 residues. This CDR3 is CATSPSGAEQYF. Here the CDR3 DNA reads TGTGCCACCTCGCCTAGCGGCGCCGAGCAGTACTTC.

The sample holds many counts of this clonotype. This chain connects TRBV7-9 to TRBJ1-2; D not resolved. V was shortened by 1 base and J by 7 bases, with 7 bases between the two germline ends. The CDR3 spans 12 residues. The germline CDR1 and CDR2 sequences are SEHNR and FQNEAQ (reference sequence). The CDR3: CASSLDVGGYTF. The CDR3 nucleotides are TGTGCCAGCAGCTTAGATGTGGGTGGCTACACCTTC. The entire variable domain, with the rest obtained from reference TRBV7-9 and TRBJ1-2, is as follows: DTGVSQNPRHKITKRGQNVTFRCDPISEHNRLYWYRQTLGQGPEFLTYFQNEAQLEKSRLLSDRFSAERPKGSFSTLEIQRTEQGDSAMYLCASSLDVGGYTFGSGTRLTVV.

This clonotype was detected ten times or more. This chain uses TRBV27 with TRBJ2-1; weak D call: TRBD1 (5 bases). Trimming stripped 5 bases from V and 3 bases from J, with 8 bases between. This CDR3 has 13 amino acids. Germline V gene lookup returns CDR1 MNHEY and CDR2 SMNVEV (reference sequence). CDR3 nucleotide sequence: TGTGCCAGCAGTCCCGACAGCTACAATGAGCAGTTCTTC. As protein: CASSPDSYNEQFF.